This T cell receptor beta chain was obtained from a study of blood T cell repertoires in COVID-19. TCRdb's copy holds only in-frame clones and misses some; the assay was immunoSEQ multiplex PCR. The profile shows 170,000 or so clones, approximately 90% of them singletons. This CDR3 contains 16 residues. Germline values: CDR1 SGHVS, CDR2 FQNEAQ. V dropped 5 bases and J dropped 6 bases, with 19 bases sitting between them. The sample comprised peripheral blood. The genes are TRBV7-8 and TRBJ2-2, with a weak D call TRBD2 (6 bases). The TCR was taken from a woman between 18 and 29 years old who had recovered from COVID-19. CDR3 sequence reads: CASSRVGGNFAGELFF. As DNA, the CDR3 is TGTGCCAGCAGCCGAGTGGGGGGAAATTTCGCCGGGGAGCTGTTTTTT.